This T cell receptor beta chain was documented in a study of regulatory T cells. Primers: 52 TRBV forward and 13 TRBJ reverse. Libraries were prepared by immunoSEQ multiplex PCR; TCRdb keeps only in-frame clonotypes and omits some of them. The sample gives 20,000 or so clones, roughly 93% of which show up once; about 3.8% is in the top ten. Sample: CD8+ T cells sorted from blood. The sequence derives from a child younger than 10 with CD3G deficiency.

The CDR3, as DNA: TGCGCCAGCAGACCCAGTAGCCTAGCGGCGACAGATACGCAGTATTTT. It translates to CASRPSSLAATDTQYF. The V and J genes are TRBV23-1 and TRBJ2-3; 7 bases fit TRBD2. TRBV23-1 is an ORF, and what it does is uncertain. The V segment lost 6 bases and the J segment 3 bases; nucleotides outside the gene matches: 12. This CDR3 has 16 amino acids.